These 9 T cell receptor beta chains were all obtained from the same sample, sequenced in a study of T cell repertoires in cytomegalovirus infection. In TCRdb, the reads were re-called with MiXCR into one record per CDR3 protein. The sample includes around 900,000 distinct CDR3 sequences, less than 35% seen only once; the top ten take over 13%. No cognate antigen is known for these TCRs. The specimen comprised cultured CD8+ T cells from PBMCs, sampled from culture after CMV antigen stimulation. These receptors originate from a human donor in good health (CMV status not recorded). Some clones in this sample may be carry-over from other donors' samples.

CDR3 DNA sequence: TGTGCCAGCAGCCGCAGGGGGAGCTCCTATAATTCACCCCTCCACTTT. As protein: CASSRRGSSYNSPLHF. The chain combines TRBV7-9 with TRBJ1-6, with 7 bases matching TRBD1. The CDR3 runs to 16 residues. V gave up 5 bases and J gave up 0 bases; unmatched junction bases: 4. The germline CDR1 and CDR2 sequences are SEHNR and FQNEAQ (reference sequence). Combining the CDR3 with reference TRBV7-9 and TRBJ1-6 gives the whole variable domain DTGVSQNPRHKITKRGQNVTFRCDPISEHNRLYWYRQTLGQGPEFLTYFQNEAQLEKSRLLSDRFSAERPKGSFSTLEIQRTEQGDSAMYLCASSRRGSSYNSPLHFGNGTRLTVT.

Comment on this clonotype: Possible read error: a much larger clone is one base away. CDR3 amino acids: CASSLALKGEDNQPQHF. CDR3 sequence (DNA): TGTGCCAGCAGCTTAGCGCTTAAGGGTGAGGACAATCAGCCCCAGCATTTT. The chain combines TRBV7-2 with TRBJ1-5; D remains unclear. Trimming took 0 bases from V and 3 from J, leaving 15 bases between them. This CDR3 contains 17 residues. Germline V lookup: CDR1 SGHTA, CDR2 FQGNSA. The variable domain in full, with the rest retrieved from reference TRBV7-2 and TRBJ1-5, is GAGVSQSPSNKVTEKGKDVELRCDPISGHTALYWYRQSLGQGLEFLIYFQGNSAPDKSGLPSDRFSAERTGGSVSTLTIQRTQQEDSAVYLCASSLALKGEDNQPQHFGDGTRLSIL.

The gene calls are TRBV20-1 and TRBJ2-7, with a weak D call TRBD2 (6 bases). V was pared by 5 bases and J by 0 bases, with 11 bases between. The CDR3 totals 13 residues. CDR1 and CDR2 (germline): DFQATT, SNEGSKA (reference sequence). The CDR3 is CSARGRSSYEQYF. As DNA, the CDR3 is TGCAGTGCTCGGGGGAGGTCCTCCTACGAGCAGTACTTC.

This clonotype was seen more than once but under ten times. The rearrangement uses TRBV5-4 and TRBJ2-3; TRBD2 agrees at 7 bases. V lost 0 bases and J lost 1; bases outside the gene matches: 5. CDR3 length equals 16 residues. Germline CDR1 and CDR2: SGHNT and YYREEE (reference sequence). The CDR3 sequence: CASSLGGLGGTDTQYF. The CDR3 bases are TGTGCCAGCAGCTTGGGAGGACTAGGAGGCACAGATACGCAGTATTTT.

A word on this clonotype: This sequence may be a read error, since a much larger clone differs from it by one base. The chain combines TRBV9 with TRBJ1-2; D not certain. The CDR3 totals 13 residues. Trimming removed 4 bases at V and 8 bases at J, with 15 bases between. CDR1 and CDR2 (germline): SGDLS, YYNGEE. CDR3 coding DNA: TGTGCCAGCAGCCCCCTGCAGTTTTCCGGCTACACCTTC. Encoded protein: CASSPLQFSGYTF. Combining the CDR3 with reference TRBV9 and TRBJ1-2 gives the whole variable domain DSGVTQTPKHLITATGQRVTLRCSPRSGDLSVYWYQQSLDQGLQFLIQYYNGEERAKGNILERFSAQQFPDLHSELNLSSLELGDSALYFCASSPLQFSGYTFGSGTRLTVV.

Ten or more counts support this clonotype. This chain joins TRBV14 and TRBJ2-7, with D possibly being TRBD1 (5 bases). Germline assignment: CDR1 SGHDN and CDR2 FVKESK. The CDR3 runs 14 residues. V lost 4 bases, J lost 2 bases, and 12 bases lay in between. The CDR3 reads CASSLRETPYEQYF. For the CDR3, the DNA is TGTGCCAGCAGCCTCAGGGAAACACCCTACGAGCAGTACTTC.

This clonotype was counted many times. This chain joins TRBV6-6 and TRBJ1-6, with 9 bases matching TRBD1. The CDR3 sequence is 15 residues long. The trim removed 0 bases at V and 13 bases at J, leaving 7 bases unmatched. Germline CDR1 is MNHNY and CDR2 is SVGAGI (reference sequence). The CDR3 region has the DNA TGTGCCAGCAGTTACTCTTACAGGGGGCTCCGTCCCCTCCACTTT. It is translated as CASSYSYRGLRPLHF.

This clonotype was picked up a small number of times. The CDR3 reads CAISESTPIEAFF. For the CDR3, the DNA is TGTGCCATCAGTGAGTCGACTCCGATTGAAGCTTTCTTT. The gene calls are TRBV10-3 and TRBJ1-1; no clear D. Germline V gives CDR1 ENHRY, CDR2 SYGVKD. The V end lost 0 bases, the J end lost 7 bases, and 9 bases lay between the germline ends. The CDR3 loop spans 13 amino acids.

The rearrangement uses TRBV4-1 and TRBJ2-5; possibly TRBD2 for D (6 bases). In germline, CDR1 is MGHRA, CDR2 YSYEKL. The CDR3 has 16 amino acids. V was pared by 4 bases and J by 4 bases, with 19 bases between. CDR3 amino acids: CASSPTRKFPPETQYF. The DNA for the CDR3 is TGCGCCAGCAGCCCGACTAGAAAGTTCCCCCCAGAGACCCAGTACTTC.